The present T cell receptor beta chain was sequenced within a study of blood T cell repertoires in COVID-19. Study-wide context: Donors in the United States, Italy and Spain gave samples during acute or convalescent COVID-19. Sample material is recorded as cDNA or gDNA derived from T cells, B-cell-depleted T cells, or PBMCs.

Sequencing used immunoSEQ multiplex PCR; TCRdb keeps in-frame clones, though not all of them. The data hold under 65,000 clones, with 75% to 85% observed a single time. The CDR3 runs 15 residues. CDR1 and CDR2 from the germline V gene are LNHDA and SQIVND (reference sequence). V was pared by 3 bases and J by 4 bases, with 4 bases of the junction left unmatched. The Seattle patients joined while their infection was active and were tracked longitudinally afterward. The sequence was collected from a man in his 60s with COVID-19, enrolled during active disease. Sequencing used peripheral blood. This chain uses TRBV19 with TRBJ2-1, with 9 nucleotides matching TRBD2. CDR3: CASSMGGGAYNEQFF. The CDR3, as DNA: TGTGCCAGTAGTATGGGCGGGGGGGCGTACAATGAGCAGTTCTTC.